This T cell receptor beta chain was profiled in a study of T cells in localized non-small cell lung cancer. The protocol was immunoSEQ multiplex PCR, while the TCRdb copy is restricted to in-frame clones and leaves out a portion. The data contain 30,000 or so clones, about nine tenths of them singletons. Comments on this clone: The sample carries other DNA sequences with the same CDR3.

Germline V gene sequence: CDR1 LNHDA, CDR2 SQIVND (reference sequence). Trimming took 5 bases from V and 5 from J; bases not matched to a gene: 4. This CDR3 contains 14 residues. The V gene is TRBV19, the J gene TRBJ2-1; TRBD2 agrees at 9 bases. The sequence came from a woman between 35 and 70 years old with stage III lung adenocarcinoma. Material: peripheral blood mononuclear cells, obtained before any cancer treatment. In nucleotides, the CDR3 is TGTGCCAGTAGTCGGACTAGCGCCCACAATGAGCAGTTCTTC. Encoded protein: CASSRTSAHNEQFF. The full variable domain, completed using reference TRBV19 and TRBJ2-1, is DGGITQSPKYLFRKEGQNVTLSCEQNLNHDAMYWYRQDPGQGLRLIYYSQIVNDFQKGDIAEGYSVSREKKESFPLTVTSAQKNPTAFYLCASSRTSAHNEQFFGPGTRLTVL.